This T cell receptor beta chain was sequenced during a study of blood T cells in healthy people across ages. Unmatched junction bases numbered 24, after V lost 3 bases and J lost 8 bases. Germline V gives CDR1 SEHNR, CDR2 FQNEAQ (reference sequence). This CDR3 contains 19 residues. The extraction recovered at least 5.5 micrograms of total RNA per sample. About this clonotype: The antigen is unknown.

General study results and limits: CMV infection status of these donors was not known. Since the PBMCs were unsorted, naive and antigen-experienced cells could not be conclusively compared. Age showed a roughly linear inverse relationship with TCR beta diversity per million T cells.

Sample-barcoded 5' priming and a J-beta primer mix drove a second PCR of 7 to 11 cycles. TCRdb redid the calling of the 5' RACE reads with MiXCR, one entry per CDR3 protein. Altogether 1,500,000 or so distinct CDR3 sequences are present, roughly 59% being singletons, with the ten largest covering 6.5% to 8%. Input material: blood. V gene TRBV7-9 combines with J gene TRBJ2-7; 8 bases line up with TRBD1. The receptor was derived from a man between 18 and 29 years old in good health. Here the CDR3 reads CASSFRRTGQRIGEFQQYF. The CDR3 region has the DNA TGTGCCAGCAGCTTCCGTAGGACAGGGCAAAGAATTGGGGAGTTTCAGCAGTACTTC.